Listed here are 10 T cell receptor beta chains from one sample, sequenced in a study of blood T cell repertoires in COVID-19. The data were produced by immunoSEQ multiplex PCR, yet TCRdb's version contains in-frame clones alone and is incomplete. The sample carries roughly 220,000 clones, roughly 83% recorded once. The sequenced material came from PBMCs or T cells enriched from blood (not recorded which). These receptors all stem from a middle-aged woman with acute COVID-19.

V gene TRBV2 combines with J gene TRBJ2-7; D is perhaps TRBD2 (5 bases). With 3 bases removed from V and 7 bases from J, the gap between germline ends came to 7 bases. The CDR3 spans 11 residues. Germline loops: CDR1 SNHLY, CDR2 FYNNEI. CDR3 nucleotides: TGTGCCAGCAGTGACGGGAAGGAGCAGTACTTC. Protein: CASSDGKEQYF.

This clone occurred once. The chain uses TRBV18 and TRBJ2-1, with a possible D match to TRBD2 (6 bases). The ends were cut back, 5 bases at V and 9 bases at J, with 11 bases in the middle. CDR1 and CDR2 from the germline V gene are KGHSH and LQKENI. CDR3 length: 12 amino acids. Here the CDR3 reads CASSETGGEQFF. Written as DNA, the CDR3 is TGTGCCAGCTCAGAAACCGGGGGTGAGCAGTTCTTC. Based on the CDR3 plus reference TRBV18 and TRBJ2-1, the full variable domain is NAGVMQNPRHLVRRRGQEARLRCSPMKGHSHVYWYRQLPEEGLKFMVYLQKENIIDESGMPKERFSAEFPKEGPSILRIQQVVRGDSAAYFCASSETGGEQFFGPGTRLTVL.

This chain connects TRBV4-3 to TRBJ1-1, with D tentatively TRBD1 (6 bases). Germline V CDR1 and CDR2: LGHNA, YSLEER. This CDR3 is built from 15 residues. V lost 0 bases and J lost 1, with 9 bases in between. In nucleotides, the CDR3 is TGCGCCAGCAGCCAAGATACAGGGACGAACACTGAAGCTTTCTTT. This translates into CASSQDTGTNTEAFF.

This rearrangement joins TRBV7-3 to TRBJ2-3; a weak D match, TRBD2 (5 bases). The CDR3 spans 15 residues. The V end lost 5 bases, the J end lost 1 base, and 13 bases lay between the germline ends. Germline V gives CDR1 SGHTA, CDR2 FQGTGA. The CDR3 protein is CASSPNGLRTDTQYF. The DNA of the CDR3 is TGTGCCAGCAGCCCAAACGGACTTCGCACAGATACGCAGTATTTT.

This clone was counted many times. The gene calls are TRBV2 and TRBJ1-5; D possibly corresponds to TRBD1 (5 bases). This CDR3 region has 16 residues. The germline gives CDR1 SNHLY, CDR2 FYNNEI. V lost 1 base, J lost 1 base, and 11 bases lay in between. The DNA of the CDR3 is TGTGCCAGCAGTGAAGAGGGGTTGAGAAGCAATCAGCCCCAGCATTTT. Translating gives CASSEEGLRSNQPQHF.

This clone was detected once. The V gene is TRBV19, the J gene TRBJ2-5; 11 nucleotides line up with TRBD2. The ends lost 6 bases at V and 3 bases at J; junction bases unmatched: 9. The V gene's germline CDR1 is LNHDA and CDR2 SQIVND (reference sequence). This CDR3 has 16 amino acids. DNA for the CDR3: TGTGCCAGTAGGTCTCTACTAGCGGGAGAGGAAGAGACCCAGTACTTC. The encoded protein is CASRSLLAGEEETQYF.

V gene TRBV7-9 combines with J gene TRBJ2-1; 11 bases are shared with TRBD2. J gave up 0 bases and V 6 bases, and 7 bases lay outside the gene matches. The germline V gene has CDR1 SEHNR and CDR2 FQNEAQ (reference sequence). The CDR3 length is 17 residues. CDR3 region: CASRSPSGGSSYNEQFF. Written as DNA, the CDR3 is TGTGCCAGCAGATCCCCTAGCGGGGGGAGCTCCTACAATGAGCAGTTCTTC.

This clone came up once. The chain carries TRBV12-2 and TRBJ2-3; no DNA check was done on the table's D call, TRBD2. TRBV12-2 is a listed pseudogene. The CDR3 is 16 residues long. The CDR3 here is CASRLDKTSDTDTQYF. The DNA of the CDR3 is TGTGCAAGTCGCTTAGACAAGACTAGCGACACAGATACGCAGTATTTT.

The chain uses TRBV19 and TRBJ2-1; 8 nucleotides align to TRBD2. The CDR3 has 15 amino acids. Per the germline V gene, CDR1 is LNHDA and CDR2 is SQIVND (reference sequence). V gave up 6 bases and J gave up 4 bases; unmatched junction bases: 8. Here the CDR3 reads CASSPSGSVYNEQFF. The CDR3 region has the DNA TGTGCCAGTAGCCCGAGCGGGAGCGTATACAATGAGCAGTTCTTC.

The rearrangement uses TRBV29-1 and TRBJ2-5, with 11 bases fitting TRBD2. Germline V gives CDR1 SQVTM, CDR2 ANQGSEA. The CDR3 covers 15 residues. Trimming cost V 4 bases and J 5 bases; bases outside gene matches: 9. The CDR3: CSVVWLAGGGETQYF. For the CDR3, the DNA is TGCAGCGTTGTATGGCTAGCGGGAGGTGGGGAGACCCAGTACTTC.